This note documents a single T cell receptor (beta chain) sequence. The data derive from a study of blood T cell repertoires in COVID-19. Produced via immunoSEQ multiplex PCR; TCRdb's table is partial and in-frame only. The data show about 160,000 clones, about 80% seen once. What was sequenced was PBMCs or T cells enriched from blood (not recorded which). The source of this sequence is an older woman who had recovered from COVID-19.

DNA for the CDR3: TGTGCCAGCAGCTTAGTGGTTGAGGGGGACAGACGTTCCCGGAACACTGAAGCTTTCTTT. Its translation is CASSLVVEGDRRSRNTEAFF. The rearrangement joins TRBV7-8 to TRBJ1-1; 7 nucleotides line up with TRBD1. With 1 base clipped from V and 1 base from J, the junction kept 18 bases outside the gene matches. Germline lookup yields CDR1 SGHVS and CDR2 FQNEAQ. This CDR3 region has 20 residues. The full variable domain, with the rest looked up from reference TRBV7-8 and TRBJ1-1, is GAGVSQSPRYKVAKRGQDVALRCDPISGHVSLFWYQQALGQGPEFLTYFQNEAQLDKSGLPSDRFFAERPEGSVSTLKIQRTQQEDSAVYLCASSLVVEGDRRSRNTEAFFGQGTRLTVV.